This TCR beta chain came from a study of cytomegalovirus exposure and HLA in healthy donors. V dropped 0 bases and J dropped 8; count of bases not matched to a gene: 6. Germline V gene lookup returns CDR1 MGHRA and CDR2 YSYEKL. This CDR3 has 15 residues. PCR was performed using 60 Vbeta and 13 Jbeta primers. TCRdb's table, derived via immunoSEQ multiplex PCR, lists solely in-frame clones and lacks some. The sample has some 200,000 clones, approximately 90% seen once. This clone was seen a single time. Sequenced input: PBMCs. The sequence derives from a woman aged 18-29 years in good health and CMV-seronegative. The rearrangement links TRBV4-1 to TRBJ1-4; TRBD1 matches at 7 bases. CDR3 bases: TGCGCCAGCAGCCAAGATGGCCAGGGACAGGAAAAACTGTTTTTT. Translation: CASSQDGQGQEKLFF.